Each of the 10 T cell receptor beta chains below was sequenced from the same sample in a study of T cells after yellow fever vaccination. TCRdb ran MiXCR on the 5' RACE reads and lists one entry per CDR3 protein. Here the sample spans hundreds of thousands of distinct CDR3 sequences, roughly 20% being singletons. The sequencing used PBMCs, collected before the yellow fever booster vaccination. The receptors come from a man between 18 and 35 years old who received the YFV17D yellow fever vaccine.

This rearrangement joins TRBV7-2 to TRBJ2-7, with 7 positions matching TRBD1. The CDR3 has 14 amino acids. The germline V gene encodes CDR1 SGHTA and CDR2 FQGNSA. V trimming: 4 bases; J trimming: 4 bases; junction bases outside the gene matches: 7. As DNA, the CDR3 is TGTGCCAGCAGCTCACAGACAGGGTATTACGAGCAGTACTTC. This encodes CASSSQTGYYEQYF.

V usage is TRBV5-1 and J usage is TRBJ2-7, with D perhaps being TRBD1 or TRBD2 (6 bases each). V was pared by 4 bases and J by 3 bases, with 11 bases between. Germline V gene sequence: CDR1 SGHRS, CDR2 YFSETQ. The CDR3 is 13 residues long. The DNA of the CDR3 is TGCGCCAGCAGCCCGGGGGCCTACTACGAGCAGTACTTC. This codes for CASSPGAYYEQYF.

The chain links TRBV12-3 or TRBV12-4 to TRBJ2-2, with TRBD1 matching 9 bases. This CDR3 contains 15 residues. Unmatched junction bases numbered 6, after V lost 3 bases and J lost 7 bases. DNA for the CDR3: TGTGCCAGCAGTTTCGACAGGGGGGACCTCGGGGAGCTGTTTTTT. It specifies CASSFDRGDLGELFF.

This chain uses TRBV4-3 with TRBJ2-1; 8 bases line up with TRBD2. With 0 bases clipped from V and 8 bases from J, the junction kept 15 bases outside the gene matches. The CDR3 is 18 amino acids. Looked up from germline, CDR1 is LGHNA and CDR2 is YSLEER. The CDR3 DNA reads as TGCGCCAGCAGCCAAGATGCCCCAGTTTATCGGGGGGGTGATGAGCAGTTCTTC. Residues: CASSQDAPVYRGGDEQFF.

This clonotype has only a few counts. This rearrangement joins TRBV5-1 to TRBJ2-1; a weak D match, TRBD1 (7 bases). This CDR3 is 15 amino acids long. Germline values: CDR1 SGHRS, CDR2 YFSETQ. The ends were cut back, 4 bases at V and 4 bases at J, with 15 bases in the middle. The CDR3 bases are TGCGCCAGCAGCCCCCAGGGGGGTCAGTACAATGAGCAGTTCTTC. It is translated as CASSPQGGQYNEQFF.

The gene calls are TRBV5-6 and TRBJ2-7, with 7 bases matching TRBD2. CDR1 and CDR2 from the germline V gene are SGHDT and YYEEEE. Trimming cost V 3 bases and J 3 bases; bases outside gene matches: 9. The CDR3 totals 15 residues. The CDR3, as DNA: TGTGCCAGCAGCTGGTTTGCTGGCGGGGGCTACGAGCAGTACGTC. Amino acid sequence: CASSWFAGGGYEQYV.

The V and J genes are TRBV11-2 and TRBJ2-1; possible D gene TRBD2, 6 bases. The germline V and J ends were trimmed by 10 bases and 8 bases, with 21 bases remaining between them. The CDR3 spans 14 residues. Germline CDR1 reads SGHAT; CDR2 reads FQNNGV. The CDR3 spells CATEGRGYGDEQFF. The CDR3 nucleotides are TGTGCCACCGAGGGGCGGGGATACGGCGATGAGCAGTTCTTC.

This clonotype has just a few counts. The V and J genes are TRBV18 and TRBJ2-1, with TRBD1 matching over 9 bases. V shed 6 bases, J shed 5 bases, and the junction held 8 bases outside the gene matches. The CDR3 has 15 amino acids. Germline V lookup: CDR1 KGHSH, CDR2 LQKENI. CDR3 protein: CASSIRQGDHNEQFF. In nucleotides, the CDR3 is TGTGCCAGCTCCATCCGACAGGGGGACCACAATGAGCAGTTCTTC.

As DNA, the CDR3 is TGTGCCAGCAGTGCGGGACCGAGTAATTCACCCCTCCACTTT. This translates into CASSAGPSNSPLHF. The rearrangement uses TRBV6-1 and TRBJ1-6; a weak D match, TRBD1 (5 bases). Trimming stripped 4 bases from V and 6 bases from J, with 10 bases between. This CDR3 spans 14 amino acids. Germline V gives CDR1 MNHNS, CDR2 SASEGT.

The sample holds a few counts of this clonotype. This sequence joins TRBV3-1 and TRBJ2-7, with D possibly being TRBD1 (7 bases). CDR1 LGHDT and CDR2 YNNKEL come from the germline V gene (reference sequence). The germline V and J ends were trimmed by 0 bases and 7 bases, with 16 bases remaining between them. The CDR3 loop spans 15 amino acids. CDR3 coding DNA: TGTGCCAGCAGCCAAGATCGCGGCAGGGGGAGGGAGCAGTACGTC. It codes for CASSQDRGRGREQYV.